A single sample gave rise to the 17 T cell receptor beta chains below, sequenced in a study of shared clonotypes between healthy human individuals. The assay was immunoSEQ multiplex PCR, and TCRdb's table has in-frame clones only and misses some. Here the sample spans approximately 1.5 million clones, 97% to 99% being singletons. The specimen sequenced was naive CD4+ T cells sorted from blood. Regarding subset: CD45RA+ positively selected. The receptors derive from a man aged 25-40 years in good health.

Regarding this clone: Other DNA sequences in the same sample also yield this CDR3. V and J are TRBV7-2 and TRBJ2-7; perhaps TRBD2 as D (6 bases). V was shortened by 5 bases and J by 7 bases, with 15 bases between the two germline ends. Germline lookup yields CDR1 SGHTA and CDR2 FQGNSA. This CDR3 spans 13 amino acids. The CDR3 sequence is CASSLDRGGEQYF. The CDR3 bases are TGTGCCAGCAGCCTAGACCGCGGAGGGGAGCAGTACTTC.

This clone was seen a single time. This chain links TRBV7-2 with TRBJ2-3; the D is unclear. Looked up from germline, CDR1 is SGHTA and CDR2 is FQGNSA. V was pared by 2 bases and J by 7 bases, with 7 bases between. There are 12 residues in the CDR3. The CDR3 loop reads CASSLIRHTQYF. Here the CDR3 DNA reads TGTGCCAGCAGCTTAATCCGGCATACGCAGTATTTT. Using reference TRBV7-2 and TRBJ2-3 for the parts outside the CDR3, the full variable domain is GAGVSQSPSNKVTEKGKDVELRCDPISGHTALYWYRQSLGQGLEFLIYFQGNSAPDKSGLPSDRFSAERTGGSVSTLTIQRTQQEDSAVYLCASSLIRHTQYFGPGTRLTVL.

The rearrangement links TRBV6-5 to TRBJ2-7; possible D gene TRBD2, 6 bases. CDR1 is MNHEY and CDR2 is SVGAGI in the germline V gene. The CDR3 sequence is 15 residues long. V dropped 4 bases and J dropped 3 bases, with 16 bases sitting between them. CDR3 DNA: TGTGCCAGCAGTTCCCCGGGACTCGATCTCTACGAGCAGTACTTC. Translating gives CASSSPGLDLYEQYF.

The V gene is TRBV7-8, the J gene TRBJ1-2; TRBD1 is a possible D gene (5 bases). The CDR3 contains 17 residues. Trimming removed 1 base at V and 6 bases at J, with 21 bases between. In germline, CDR1 is SGHVS, CDR2 FQNEAQ. CDR3 loop: CASSLDSYEGSGHGYTF. The DNA of the CDR3 is TGTGCCAGCAGCTTAGATAGTTACGAGGGGTCCGGGCATGGCTACACCTTC.

This chain links TRBV2 with TRBJ1-3, with D perhaps matching TRBD1 (6 bases). Germline V CDR1 and CDR2: SNHLY, FYNNEI. V gave up 6 bases and J gave up 2 bases, with 11 bases separating them. The CDR3 loop spans 14 amino acids. The CDR3 here is CASRTNRAGNTIYF. The DNA for the CDR3 is TGTGCCAGCAGGACCAACAGGGCTGGAAACACCATATATTTT.

The chain uses TRBV19 and TRBJ2-7; possibly TRBD1 for D (5 bases). Germline CDR1 reads LNHDA; CDR2 reads SQIVND (reference sequence). This CDR3 contains 14 residues. Deletions cut 4 bases from V and 2 bases from J, with 12 bases between. CDR3 in amino acids: CASSTRQIPYEQYF. The DNA of the CDR3 is TGTGCCAGTAGTACCCGACAGATACCCTACGAGCAGTACTTC.

The V gene is TRBV19, the J gene TRBJ2-3; 13 bases are shared with TRBD2. Germline CDR1 and CDR2: LNHDA and SQIVND (reference sequence). The CDR3 length is 14 residues. The junction had 4 bases not matched to a gene; V was cut back by 10 bases and J by 3 bases. CDR3 DNA sequence: TGTGCCACGTCACTAGCGGGAGGGACAGATACGCAGTATTTT. This translates into CATSLAGGTDTQYF.

The chain is built from TRBV7-2 and TRBJ2-5, with D hard to call. V dropped 6 bases and J dropped 7 bases, with 12 bases sitting between them. The germline V gene has CDR1 SGHTA and CDR2 FQGNSA. The CDR3 totals 12 residues. CDR3 region: CASSPGSWTQYF. CDR3 DNA sequence: TGTGCCAGCAGTCCCGGCTCGTGGACCCAGTACTTC.

J is TRBJ2-3 and V is TRBV19; no reliable D call. The CDR3 sequence is 19 residues long. Trimming removed 5 bases from V and 0 bases from J, with 24 bases in between. Per germline, CDR1 LNHDA and CDR2 SQIVND (reference sequence). CDR3 coding DNA: TGTGCCAGTAGTCCCTTTGGCCCAAAGTCTCAGGCTAGCACAGATACGCAGTATTTT. Translation: CASSPFGPKSQASTDTQYF.

The CDR3 loop is CASSNRRDRIAYEQYF. The DNA of the CDR3 is TGTGCCAGCAGCAACCGCCGGGACAGGATTGCCTACGAGCAGTACTTC. The V gene is TRBV11-1, the J gene TRBJ2-7, with TRBD1 matching 8 bases. The junction had 11 bases not matched to a gene; V was cut back by 5 bases and J by 2 bases. The germline V gene has CDR1 SGHAT and CDR2 FQDESV (reference sequence). The CDR3 consists of 16 residues.

This chain uses TRBV27 with TRBJ2-7, with TRBD1 matching over 7 bases. The CDR3 loop spans 14 amino acids. Trimming took 5 bases from V and 2 from J; bases not matched to a gene: 6. Germline CDR1 reads MNHEY; CDR2 reads SMNVEV (reference sequence). Written as DNA, the CDR3 is TGTGCCAGCAGTCCGACAGGGCTCCCCTACGAGCAGTACTTC. Amino acid sequence: CASSPTGLPYEQYF.

The chain couples TRBV30 to TRBJ2-1; 7 nucleotides line up with TRBD2. Germline lookup yields CDR1 GTSNPN and CDR2 SVGIG (reference sequence). The length of the CDR3 is 15 residues. V trimming: 3 bases; J trimming: 0 bases; junction bases outside the gene matches: 5. As DNA, the CDR3 is TGTGCCTGGAGACGGGGGAGGGACTCCTACAATGAGCAGTTCTTC. Residues: CAWRRGRDSYNEQFF.

The chain recombines TRBV18 with TRBJ2-1; D gene unclear. CDR1 is KGHSH, CDR2 LQKENI, per germline. V dropped 7 bases and J dropped 0 bases, with 13 bases sitting between them. The CDR3 spans 15 residues. The CDR3 region has the DNA TGTGCCAGCTTCCCCTTGGGCGGCTCCTACAATGAGCAGTTCTTC. As protein: CASFPLGGSYNEQFF.

The V gene is TRBV4-3, the J gene TRBJ2-2; D is unclear. The V end lost 3 bases, the J end lost 6 bases, and 14 bases lay between the germline ends. The CDR3 has 15 residues. From germline, CDR1 is LGHNA and CDR2 YSLEER. CDR3 sequence reads: CASSQPSPGAGELFF. CDR3 coding DNA: TGCGCCAGCAGCCAGCCCTCCCCAGGTGCCGGGGAGCTGTTTTTT.

The chain carries TRBV9 and TRBJ2-6, with TRBD2 identical over 8 bases. Per germline, CDR1 SGDLS and CDR2 YYNGEE. V shed 0 bases, J shed 0 bases, and the junction held 5 bases outside the gene matches. The length of the CDR3 is 18 residues. CDR3 in amino acids: CASSVGPGGGSGANVLTF. DNA for the CDR3: TGTGCCAGCAGCGTAGGACCGGGAGGGGGCTCTGGGGCCAACGTCCTGACTTTC.

The count of this clone is one. The CDR3 nucleotides are TGTGCCAGCAGCCGGACAGGGCTGGAGACCCAGTACTTC. It specifies CASSRTGLETQYF. V gene TRBV9 combines with J gene TRBJ2-5, with 8 bases that match TRBD1. Germline-derived CDR1 and CDR2 are SGDLS and YYNGEE. V lost 4 bases, J lost 5 bases, and 4 bases stayed unmatched. CDR3 length: 13 residues. Variable domain in full (rest from reference TRBV9 and TRBJ2-5): DSGVTQTPKHLITATGQRVTLRCSPRSGDLSVYWYQQSLDQGLQFLIQYYNGEERAKGNILERFSAQQFPDLHSELNLSSLELGDSALYFCASSRTGLETQYFGPGTRLLVL.

This clone appeared once. The V and J genes are TRBV11-1 and TRBJ2-1, with TRBD2 identical over 10 bases. CDR3 length: 16 amino acids. J gave up 6 bases and V 3 bases, and 8 bases lay outside the gene matches. Germline V gene data show CDR1 as SGHAT and CDR2 as FQDESV (reference sequence). Written as DNA, the CDR3 is TGTGCCAGCAGCTTCATTAAAGCGGGAGGGCGCAATGAGCAGTTCTTC. Its translation: CASSFIKAGGRNEQFF. Full variable domain (outside the CDR3, taken from reference TRBV11-1 and TRBJ2-1): EAEVAQSPRYKITEKSQAVAFWCDPISGHATLYWYRQILGQGPELLVQFQDESVVDDSQLPKDRFSAERLKGVDSTLKIQPAELGDSAMYLCASSFIKAGGRNEQFFGPGTRLTVL.